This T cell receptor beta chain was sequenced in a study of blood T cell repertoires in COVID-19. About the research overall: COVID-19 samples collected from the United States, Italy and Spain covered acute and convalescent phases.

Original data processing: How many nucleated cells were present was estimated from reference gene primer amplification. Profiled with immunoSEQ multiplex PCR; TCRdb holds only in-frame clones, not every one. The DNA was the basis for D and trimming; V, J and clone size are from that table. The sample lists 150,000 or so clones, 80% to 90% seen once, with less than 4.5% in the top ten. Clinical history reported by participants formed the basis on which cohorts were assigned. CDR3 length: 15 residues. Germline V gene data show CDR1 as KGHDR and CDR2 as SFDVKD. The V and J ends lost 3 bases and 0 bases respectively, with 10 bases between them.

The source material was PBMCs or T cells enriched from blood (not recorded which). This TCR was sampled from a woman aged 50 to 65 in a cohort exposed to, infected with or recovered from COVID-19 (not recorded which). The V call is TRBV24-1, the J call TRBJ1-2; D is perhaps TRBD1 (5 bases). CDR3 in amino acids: CATSDDRGANYGYTF. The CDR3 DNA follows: TGTGCCACCAGTGATGATCGGGGGGCTAACTATGGCTACACCTTC.